Reported below is one T cell receptor beta chain. This same CDR3 is encoded by further DNA sequences in the sample. The data belong to a study of shared clonotypes between healthy human individuals. CDR1 is SGHTA, CDR2 FQGNSA, per germline. The length of the CDR3 is 11 residues. Trimming removed 0 bases at V and 7 bases at J, with 4 bases between. Clones were read by immunoSEQ multiplex PCR, and TCRdb kept only the in-frame ones, dropping some. Among about 1 million clones listed, approximately 72% were seen once. This clonotype was sampled from a man in his late teens or twenties in good health. The chain is built from TRBV7-2 and TRBJ2-7; D unresolved. The sequenced material came from memory CD4+ T cells sorted from blood. Subset specified: CD45RA-negative fraction. The CDR3 spells CASSLAKEQYF. In DNA, the CDR3 is TGTGCCAGCAGCTTAGCAAAAGAGCAGTACTTC.